The TCR beta chain described here comes from a study of blood T cells in healthy people across ages. Trimming cost V 5 bases and J 4 bases; bases outside gene matches: 10. The CDR3 is 15 amino acids. Germline V lookup: CDR1 MDHEN, CDR2 SYDVKM. A second about 7 to 12 cycle PCR used barcoded and J-beta primers. The template-switch adaptor, which had 12 random nucleotides, put a tag on each cDNA molecule. MiXCR, applied by TCRdb to the 5' RACE reads, yields one record per CDR3 protein. The repertoire has about 1 million distinct CDR3 sequences, 45% of them found once; the top ten carry around 18%. The material sequenced was blood. The sequence was collected from a woman aged 60-75 years in good health. The chain combines TRBV28 with TRBJ1-2; TRBD1 matches at 7 bases. The CDR3, as DNA: TGTGCCAGCAGTGCGATCTCATGGGACAGCTATGGCTACACCTTC. Its protein is CASSAISWDSYGYTF.